The 21 T cell receptor beta chains below come from one sample, sequenced in a study of blood T cells in healthy people across ages. A sample-barcoded 5' primer and a J-beta primer mix were used in a second PCR of about 7 to 12 cycles. TCRdb used MiXCR to reprocess the 5' RACE reads, holding one entry per CDR3 protein. The table has 550,000 to 600,000 distinct CDR3 sequences, 27% seen once. Sequenced input: blood. Source of these receptors: a woman in her 70s in good health.

The sample holds a few counts of this clonotype. The chain has TRBV15 and TRBJ1-2; perhaps TRBD1 as D (6 bases). Germline CDR1 is LNHNV and CDR2 is YYDKDF (reference sequence). The CDR3 length is 15 residues. V shed 0 bases and J shed 4 bases, with 12 bases lying between them. The CDR3: CATSRDRTEIYGYTF. The CDR3 bases are TGTGCCACCAGCAGAGACAGGACAGAGATCTATGGCTACACCTTC.

V is TRBV7-2 and J is TRBJ2-3; TRBD2 matches at 14 bases. Losses at the gene ends were 5 bases for V and 2 bases for J; bases not matched to a gene: 3. The CDR3 consists of 16 residues. The germline gives CDR1 SGHTA, CDR2 FQGNSA. The CDR3 DNA is TGTGCCAGCAGCACGACTAGCGGGGGGGCCACAGATACGCAGTATTTT. This sequence encodes CASSTTSGGATDTQYF.

This chain uses TRBV27 with TRBJ1-5; 7 nucleotides match TRBD1. The CDR3 spans 16 residues. The germline V gene encodes CDR1 MNHEY and CDR2 SMNVEV (reference sequence). The V segment lost 6 bases and the J segment 7 bases; nucleotides outside the gene matches: 15. CDR3: CASSPIGADRDQPQHF. The CDR3 DNA is TGTGCCAGCAGCCCTATAGGGGCCGACAGGGACCAGCCCCAGCATTTT.

The sample holds a few counts of this clonotype. The conserved closing phenylalanine or tryptophan is absent in this CDR3, likely reflecting a read error. The chain employs TRBV12-3 or TRBV12-4 and TRBJ2-7, with TRBD2 matching 10 bases. This CDR3 comprises 15 residues. With 4 bases clipped from V and 2 bases from J, the junction kept 5 bases outside the gene matches. CDR3 in DNA: TGTGCCAGCAGTTGGCTAGCGGGGGCTGCCTACGAGCAGTACCTC. Protein sequence: CASSWLAGAAYEQYL.

V usage is TRBV20-1 and J usage is TRBJ1-1; D gene uncertain. Per the germline V gene, CDR1 is DFQATT and CDR2 is SNEGSKA (reference sequence). V lost 6 bases and J 4 bases, leaving 18 bases between the germline ends. The CDR3 covers 14 residues. Here the CDR3 DNA reads TGCAGTGCCCTGGTGCGGTTGTGGGGCACTGAAGCTTTCTTT. Amino acids: CSALVRLWGTEAFF.

This clonotype was seen only a few times. V usage is TRBV7-6 and J usage is TRBJ1-1; 7 nucleotides align to TRBD1. Germline CDR1 reads SGHVS; CDR2 reads FNYEAQ. The V and J ends lost 5 bases and 4 bases, in that order; junction bases with no gene match: 13. CDR3 length: 16 amino acids. CDR3 DNA sequence: TGTGCCAGCAGCCTGTGGACAGGCGAAAGGGTCACTGAAGCTTTCTTT. Translated: CASSLWTGERVTEAFF.

This sequence joins TRBV10-3 and TRBJ2-2; D is tentatively TRBD1 or TRBD2 (5 bases each). This CDR3 has 16 residues. Germline V gives CDR1 ENHRY, CDR2 SYGVKD. The V end was cut by 4 bases, the J end by 4 bases, with 16 bases between. Here the CDR3 reads CAISASEGQFTGELFF. The DNA of the CDR3 is TGTGCCATCAGTGCGTCCGAGGGGCAGTTCACCGGGGAGCTGTTTTTT.

The CDR3 DNA reads TGCAGTGCTAGAAAAAATAGCGGGGGCGGGGAGCTGTTTTTT. Residues: CSARKNSGGGELFF. The V call is TRBV20-1, the J call TRBJ2-2, with 9 bases fitting TRBD2. The V segment lost 2 bases and the J segment 7 bases; nucleotides outside the gene matches: 5. Germline V gene sequence: CDR1 DFQATT, CDR2 SNEGSKA (reference sequence). This CDR3 is built from 14 residues.

This clonotype was recorded a few times. The rearrangement joins TRBV4-3 to TRBJ2-5; 13 bases line up with TRBD2. CDR1 is LGHNA and CDR2 is YSLEER in the germline V gene. V was clipped by 1 base and J by 2 bases; unmatched bases: 4. The CDR3 has 17 amino acids. The chain's CDR3 is CASSQVILAGGQETQYF. CDR3 DNA sequence: TGCGCCAGCAGCCAAGTCATACTAGCGGGGGGGCAAGAGACCCAGTACTTC.

The chain has TRBV12-3 or TRBV12-4 and TRBJ2-6; the D is unclear. The CDR3 contains 11 residues. Trimming left V 1 base short and J 19 bases short, with 11 bases between. The CDR3 bases are TGTGCCAGCAGTTTAGGACGGAGTTTCACTTTC. This gives the protein CASSLGRSFTF.

This clonotype was seen only a few times. The CDR3, as DNA: TGCAGTGCTAGAGATTTAAGAGGTAACACTGAAGCTTTCTTT. Its translation is CSARDLRGNTEAFF. The gene calls are TRBV20-1 and TRBJ1-1; no clear D gene. Germline V gives CDR1 DFQATT, CDR2 SNEGSKA (reference sequence). V lost 0 bases and J lost 2, with 10 bases in between. The CDR3 sequence is 14 residues long.

The V and J genes are TRBV6-1 and TRBJ1-2; 8 positions agree with TRBD1. With V trimmed by 2 bases and J by 5 bases, 7 bases remained unmatched. Germline V gene data show CDR1 as MNHNS and CDR2 as SASEGT. This CDR3 region has 15 residues. This chain's CDR3 is CASSEITGGPYGYTF. The CDR3 coding sequence is TGTGCCAGCAGTGAAATAACAGGGGGGCCTTATGGCTACACCTTC.

This clonotype was found a few times. V is TRBV5-1 and J is TRBJ1-3, with 7 bases that match TRBD1. Per germline, CDR1 SGHRS and CDR2 YFSETQ. V shed 0 bases, J shed 4 bases, and the junction held 7 bases outside the gene matches. The CDR3 is 16 amino acids. CDR3 nucleotide sequence: TGCGCCAGCAGCTTGGGACAGGGACTTGGCGGAAACACCATATATTTT. Residues: CASSLGQGLGGNTIYF.

The CDR3 sequence: CASSATGQGSYEQYF. The CDR3 DNA reads TGTGCCAGCAGTGCCACGGGACAGGGGTCCTACGAGCAGTACTTC. J is TRBJ2-5 and V is TRBV25-1; 10 bases line up with TRBD1. TRBJ2-7 explains the end of the DNA better; the J call may be wrong. This CDR3 is 15 amino acids long. Per the germline V gene, CDR1 is MGHDK and CDR2 is SYGVNS.

The genes are TRBV9 and TRBJ2-5; no firm D call. The CDR3 runs 12 residues. The V gene's germline CDR1 is SGDLS and CDR2 YYNGEE. Trimming cost V 2 bases and J 5 bases, with 7 bases left between them. CDR3 bases: TGTGCCAGCAGCGTTAATGGGGAGACCCAGTACTTC. Translating gives CASSVNGETQYF.

The sample holds a few counts of this clonotype. The chain's CDR3 is CASSEQGPPSTDTQYF. The CDR3 DNA is TGTGCCAGCAGTGAACAAGGGCCTCCTAGCACAGATACGCAGTATTTT. The chain recombines TRBV6-4 with TRBJ2-3, with no clear D. The V and J ends lost 3 bases and 0 bases respectively, with 13 bases between them. CDR1 and CDR2 from the germline V gene are MRHNA and SNTAGT. CDR3 length equals 16 residues.

This clonotype was recorded a few times. The chain carries TRBV12-3 or TRBV12-4 and TRBJ1-4; D gene ambiguous. The CDR3 contains 14 residues. V was trimmed by 3 bases and J by 7 bases, leaving 12 bases between them. CDR3 in amino acids: CASSLGYVGEKLFF. DNA of the CDR3: TGTGCCAGCAGTTTGGGATACGTAGGTGAAAAACTGTTTTTT.

V usage is TRBV7-2 and J usage is TRBJ2-5; 7 bases are a match to TRBD2. CDR1 is SGHTA and CDR2 is FQGNSA in the germline V gene. Trimming cost V 8 bases and J 5 bases; bases outside gene matches: 11. The CDR3 spans 14 residues. CDR3 region: CASGSKWGGETQYF. The CDR3 coding sequence is TGTGCCAGCGGGTCGAAATGGGGGGGTGAGACCCAGTACTTC. Full variable domain (missing parts from reference TRBV7-2 and TRBJ2-5): GAGVSQSPSNKVTEKGKDVELRCDPISGHTALYWYRQSLGQGLEFLIYFQGNSAPDKSGLPSDRFSAERTGGSVSTLTIQRTQQEDSAVYLCASGSKWGGETQYFGPGTRLLVL.

For this clonotype: Germline and junction disagree at one end, which may indicate a read error. This chain connects TRBV29-1 to TRBJ2-5; perhaps TRBD2 as D (5 bases). Germline lookup yields CDR1 SQVTM and CDR2 ANQGSEA. The CDR3 is made up of 11 amino acids. CDR3 sequence reads: CSVDLGETQHF. CDR3 nucleotide sequence: TGCAGCGTTGATTTGGGAGAGACCCAGCACTTC.

This clonotype has just a few counts. V gene TRBV7-2 combines with J gene TRBJ2-4; D uncertain. V was cut by 4 bases and J by 6 bases, with 13 bases left in between. CDR1 is SGHTA, CDR2 FQGNSA, per germline. This CDR3 comprises 14 residues. CDR3 loop: CASSSSSGRNIQYF. The CDR3 DNA follows: TGTGCCAGCAGCTCCTCTTCGGGCAGAAACATTCAGTACTTC.

The chain joins TRBV3-1 to TRBJ1-6; the D gene is possibly TRBD1 (5 bases). V was trimmed by 1 base and J by 8 bases, leaving 12 bases between them. The germline V gene encodes CDR1 LGHDT and CDR2 YNNKEL (reference sequence). The CDR3 loop spans 15 amino acids. As DNA, the CDR3 is TGTGCCAGCAGCCAAGGGGGCAGGACCCATTCACCCCTCCACTTT. This gives the protein CASSQGGRTHSPLHF.